This TCR beta chain is from a study of cytomegalovirus exposure and HLA in healthy donors. Study-level findings and limits: Analysis was carried out at a later point, and it linked a missense DCLRE1C variant to TCR beta V- and J-gene trimming. Follow-up analysis found HLA locus-dependent TCR association rates, highest for DRB1 and lowest for HLA-C.

PCR amplification relied on 60 Vbeta primers (plus 13 Jbeta primers). The method was immunoSEQ multiplex PCR; TCRdb's version includes in-frame clones alone and lacks a portion of them. The repertoire holds 100,000 to 150,000 clones, 60% to 80% seen once, with approximately 0.94% in the top ten. V lost 6 bases, J lost 2 bases, and 16 bases lay in between. The germline CDR1 and CDR2 sequences are SGHTA and FQGNSA. The CDR3 consists of 15 residues. Notes on this clone: Antigen: not known.

J is TRBJ1-1 and V is TRBV7-2; D not certain. The sequenced sample was PBMCs. The sequence was obtained from an older woman in good health and CMV-seronegative. CDR3 region: CASRYNGGVNTEAFF. The CDR3 DNA follows: TGTGCCAGCAGGTACAACGGCGGCGTCAACACTGAAGCTTTCTTT.